The 9 T cell receptor beta chains listed next were all sequenced from one sample in a study of PD-L1 blockade in urothelial cancer. Clones were sequenced by immunoSEQ multiplex PCR, and TCRdb holds only the in-frame ones, with some missing. This sample carries around 100,000 clones, roughly 88% of them seen once, and the ten largest clones take 2% to 2.5%. Sequencing used PBMCs, obtained around atezolizumab (anti-PD-L1) treatment. The receptors derive from a man in his fifties or sixties with urothelial cancer.

The CDR3: CATSKIQGAYEQYF. For the CDR3, the DNA is TGTGCCACCAGCAAAATCCAGGGGGCTTACGAGCAGTACTTC. V gene TRBV15 combines with J gene TRBJ2-7, with 8 bases fitting TRBD1. The J segment lost 4 bases and the V segment lost 4 bases, leaving 6 bases of the junction unmatched. Germline V gives CDR1 LNHNV, CDR2 YYDKDF (reference sequence). This CDR3 contains 14 residues.

This sequence joins TRBV9 and TRBJ2-7, with D perhaps TRBD1 (5 bases). Trimming left V 1 base short and J 1 base short, with 9 bases between. Germline-derived CDR1 and CDR2 are SGDLS and YYNGEE. The CDR3 has 14 residues. CDR3 DNA sequence: TGTGCCAGCAGCGTACTGGACAAGTCCTACGAGCAGTACTTC. As protein: CASSVLDKSYEQYF.

The V gene is TRBV28, the J gene TRBJ2-7, with 8 positions matching TRBD1. Germline loops: CDR1 MDHEN, CDR2 SYDVKM. This CDR3 comprises 15 residues. Trimming took 1 base from V and 2 from J; bases not matched to a gene: 4. The CDR3 sequence: CASSLYAGGPYEQYF. DNA for the CDR3: TGTGCCAGCAGTTTATATGCAGGGGGCCCCTACGAGCAGTACTTC.

The chain links TRBV11-2 to TRBJ2-5, with a tentative D call TRBD2 (6 bases). V lost 4 bases, J lost 7 bases, and 19 bases lay in between. Germline V lookup: CDR1 SGHAT, CDR2 FQNNGV. The CDR3 is 15 residues long. The CDR3 nucleotides are TGTGCCAGCAGCTCCCCCGGGAGCGGAAGGGGGACCCAGTACTTC. It yields the protein CASSSPGSGRGTQYF.

V and J are TRBV10-2 and TRBJ2-3, with 14 bases that match TRBD2. Losses at the gene ends were 3 bases for V and 4 bases for J; bases not matched to a gene: 3. The CDR3 consists of 16 residues. From germline, CDR1 is WSHSY and CDR2 SAAADI. The CDR3 spells CASSEWTSGRSDTQYF. CDR3 DNA sequence: TGCGCCAGCAGTGAATGGACTAGCGGGAGGTCAGATACGCAGTATTTT.

The chain combines TRBV11-2 with TRBJ2-7, with TRBD2 matching over 13 bases. Germline CDR1 and CDR2: SGHAT and FQNNGV. With V trimmed by 3 bases and J by 3 bases, 5 bases remained unmatched. The CDR3 contains 16 residues. This chain's CDR3 is CASSFNGLAGDYEQYF. The DNA of the CDR3 is TGTGCCAGCAGCTTCAACGGACTAGCGGGGGACTACGAGCAGTACTTC.

The chain carries TRBV19 and TRBJ2-1; 9 bases are shared with TRBD2. The CDR3 runs to 19 residues. Trimming at V came to 2 bases and at J to 4 bases, leaving 15 bases not matched to a gene. Germline CDR1 is LNHDA and CDR2 is SQIVND (reference sequence). The CDR3 is CASSIIHSGSNVGYNEQFF. The CDR3 bases are TGTGCCAGTAGTATAATTCATAGCGGGAGTAATGTGGGTTACAATGAGCAGTTCTTC.

The CDR3 here is CASSQGHPSGSMFF. CDR3 nucleotide sequence: TGCGCCAGCAGCCAAGGTCACCCTAGCGGGAGTATGTTCTTC. The chain is built from TRBV4-1 and TRBJ2-1; 10 nucleotides align to TRBD2. Per germline, CDR1 MGHRA and CDR2 YSYEKL. V lost 1 base, J lost 15 bases, and 9 bases stayed unmatched. CDR3 length equals 14 residues.

This clone was recorded a few times. This chain connects TRBV29-1 to TRBJ1-1; D is possibly TRBD1 (5 bases). Trimming took off 7 bases at V and 3 bases at J, with 15 bases between the two ends. CDR1 and CDR2 (germline): SQVTM, ANQGSEA. The CDR3 extends over 13 amino acids. The CDR3 spells CSARRGSDTEAFF. For the CDR3, the DNA is TGCAGCGCCAGGAGGGGTTCGGACACTGAAGCTTTCTTT.